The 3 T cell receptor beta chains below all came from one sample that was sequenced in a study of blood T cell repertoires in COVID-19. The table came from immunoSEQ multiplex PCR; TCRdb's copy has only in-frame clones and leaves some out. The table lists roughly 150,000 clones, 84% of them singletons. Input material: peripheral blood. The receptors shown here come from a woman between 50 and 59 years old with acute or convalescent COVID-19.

The CDR3 DNA follows: TGTGGGACTAGCGGGGGGGCAGATACGCAGTATTTT. It translates to CGTSGGADTQYF. J is TRBJ2-3 and V is TRBV19, with TRBD2 identical over 15 bases. CDR1 and CDR2 (germline): LNHDA, SQIVND (reference sequence). The CDR3 runs 12 residues.

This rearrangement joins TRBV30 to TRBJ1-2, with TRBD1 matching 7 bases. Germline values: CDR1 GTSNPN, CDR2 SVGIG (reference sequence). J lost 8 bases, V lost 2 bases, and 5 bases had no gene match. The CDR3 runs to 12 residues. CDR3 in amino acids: CAWSPTGAGYTF. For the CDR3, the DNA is TGTGCCTGGAGTCCCACAGGGGCAGGCTACACCTTC.

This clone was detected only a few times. CDR3 loop: CASSTRSDGYTF. The DNA of the CDR3 is TGTGCCAGTAGTACCCGGTCTGATGGCTACACCTTC. The chain is built from TRBV19 and TRBJ1-2, with unresolved D. The CDR3 length is 12 residues. Germline CDR1 is LNHDA and CDR2 is SQIVND (reference sequence). V dropped 4 bases and J dropped 6 bases, with 9 bases sitting between them.